This T cell receptor (beta chain) was retrieved from a study of blood T cell repertoires in COVID-19. Study in general: Sources were T cells, B-cell-depleted T cells, or PBMCs; the material itself was cDNA or gDNA.

In the original workflow: Using reference gene primer amplification, nucleated cell counts were estimated. Some clones are missing from TCRdb's copy, which holds only in-frame ones; the method was immunoSEQ multiplex PCR. V and J calls plus clone size are reproduced from that table; the DNA served to infer D and trimming. The sample contains a few hundred thousand clones, about 80% of which appear only once. Per germline, CDR1 MNHEY and CDR2 SVGAGI. The CDR3 sequence is 14 residues long. V lost 2 bases to trimming and J lost 1 base, with 8 bases between them. Many counts were recorded for this clone. The sample carries other DNA sequences with the same CDR3.

Input material: peripheral blood. The chain links TRBV6-5 to TRBJ1-1; TRBD1 might be the D (5 bases). The clonotype was recovered from a woman aged 80 or older with acute or convalescent COVID-19. The CDR3 nucleotides read TGTGCCAGCAGTTACCTCCAGGGGAACACTGAAGCTTTCTTT. It translates to CASSYLQGNTEAFF.